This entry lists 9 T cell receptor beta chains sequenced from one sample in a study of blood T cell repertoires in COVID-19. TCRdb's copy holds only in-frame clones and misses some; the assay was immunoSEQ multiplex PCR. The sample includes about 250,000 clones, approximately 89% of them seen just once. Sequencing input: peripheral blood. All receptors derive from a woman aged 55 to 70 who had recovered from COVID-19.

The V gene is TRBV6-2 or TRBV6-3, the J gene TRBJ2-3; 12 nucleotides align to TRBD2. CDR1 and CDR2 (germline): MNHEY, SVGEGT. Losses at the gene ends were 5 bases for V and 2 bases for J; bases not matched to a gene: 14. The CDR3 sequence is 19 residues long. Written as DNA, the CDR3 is TGTGCCAGCAGTGCCGCGGACAAGGGACTAGCGGGTTACACAGATACGCAGTATTTT. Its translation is CASSAADKGLAGYTDTQYF.

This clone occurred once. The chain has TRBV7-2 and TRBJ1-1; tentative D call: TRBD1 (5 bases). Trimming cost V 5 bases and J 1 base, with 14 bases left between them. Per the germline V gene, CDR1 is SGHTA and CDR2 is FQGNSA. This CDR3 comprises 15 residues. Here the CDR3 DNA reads TGTGCCAGCAGCCAAAGGGGAGGTTCGAACACTGAAGCTTTCTTT. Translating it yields CASSQRGGSNTEAFF.

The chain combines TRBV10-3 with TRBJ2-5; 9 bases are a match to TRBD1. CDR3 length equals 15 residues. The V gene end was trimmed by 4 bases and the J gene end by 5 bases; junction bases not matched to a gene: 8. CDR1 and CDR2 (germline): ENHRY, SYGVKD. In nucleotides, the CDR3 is TGTGCCATCAGTGCCCCGGGGACAGGGCGGGAGACCCAGTACTTC. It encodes CAISAPGTGRETQYF.

The CDR3 region is CATTFTPGTMYEQYF. Here the CDR3 DNA reads TGTGCCACTACCTTCACTCCCGGGACAATGTACGAGCAGTACTTC. The chain combines TRBV2 with TRBJ2-7; perhaps TRBD1 as D (6 bases). The CDR3 has 15 residues. Trimming took off 10 bases at V and 4 bases at J, with 23 bases between the two ends. Germline CDR1 SNHLY, CDR2 FYNNEI.

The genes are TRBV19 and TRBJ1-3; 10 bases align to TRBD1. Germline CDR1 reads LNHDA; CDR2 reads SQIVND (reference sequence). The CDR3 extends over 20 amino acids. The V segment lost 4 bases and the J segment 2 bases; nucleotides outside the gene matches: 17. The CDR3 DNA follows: TGTGCCAGTAGTACCCCGTGGACAGGGGGGAATCGGAAGCCTGGAAACACCATATATTTT. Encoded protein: CASSTPWTGGNRKPGNTIYF.

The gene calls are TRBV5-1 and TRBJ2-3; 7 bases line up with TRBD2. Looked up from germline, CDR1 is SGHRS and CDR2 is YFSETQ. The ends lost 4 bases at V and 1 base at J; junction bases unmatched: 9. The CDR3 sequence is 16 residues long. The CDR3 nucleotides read TGCGCCAGCAGCCCCCCCAGCAGCGGGGGCACAGATACGCAGTATTTT. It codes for CASSPPSSGGTDTQYF.

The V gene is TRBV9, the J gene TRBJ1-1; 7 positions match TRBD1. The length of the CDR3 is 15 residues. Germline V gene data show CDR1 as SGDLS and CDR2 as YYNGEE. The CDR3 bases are TGTTGTTCTGTCCCGGGACAGCCCTCAAACACTGAAGCTTTCTTT. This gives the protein CCSVPGQPSNTEAFF.

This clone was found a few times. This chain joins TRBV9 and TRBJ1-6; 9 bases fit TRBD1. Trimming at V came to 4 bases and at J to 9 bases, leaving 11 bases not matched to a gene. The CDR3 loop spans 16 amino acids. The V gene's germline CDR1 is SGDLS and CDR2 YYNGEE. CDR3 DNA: TGTGCCAGCAGCCCCCCGGGTGGGACAGGGAGTTCACCCCTCCACTTT. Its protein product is CASSPPGGTGSSPLHF.

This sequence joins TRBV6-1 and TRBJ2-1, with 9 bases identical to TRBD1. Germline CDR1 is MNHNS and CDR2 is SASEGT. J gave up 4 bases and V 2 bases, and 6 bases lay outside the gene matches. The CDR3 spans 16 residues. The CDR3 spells CASSERGQGKYNEQFF. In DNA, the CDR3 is TGTGCCAGCAGTGAACGGGGACAGGGCAAATACAATGAGCAGTTCTTC.